The next 20 T cell receptor beta chains were all read from a single sample in a study of T cells in Graves' hyperthyroidism and ophthalmopathy. There were TCR beta CDR3 regions amplified from RNA transcripts. With the HTBI primer set, the TCR CDR3 went through a first round of RT-PCR. TCRdb processed the multiplex PCR reads anew with MiXCR; each CDR3 protein has one entry. The table records about 300,000 distinct CDR3 sequences, roughly a fifth of them present only once. The sample comprised blood. These receptor sequences come from a man in his forties or fifties with Graves' ophthalmopathy.

This rearrangement joins TRBV20-1 to TRBJ2-7, with TRBD2 identical over 13 bases. Per the germline V gene, CDR1 is DFQATT and CDR2 is SNEGSKA (reference sequence). Trimming removed 1 base from V and 3 bases from J; junction bases left unmatched: 9. The CDR3 has 17 residues. The CDR3 DNA reads TGCAGTGCTAGAGCACTAGCGGGAGGGCAGCCTCTCTACGAGCAGTACTTC. It yields the protein CSARALAGGQPLYEQYF.

This clonotype was counted ten times or more. The genes are TRBV6-1 and TRBJ2-1, with unresolved D. The CDR3 consists of 15 residues. CDR1 is MNHNS, CDR2 SASEGT, per germline. The V end lost 4 bases, the J end lost 6 bases, and 16 bases lay between the germline ends. Here the CDR3 reads CASSGADPGVNEQFF. The DNA of the CDR3 is TGTGCCAGCAGTGGAGCAGACCCGGGTGTCAATGAGCAGTTCTTC.

This clonotype was detected ten times or more. The genes are TRBV18 and TRBJ2-5; TRBD2 might be the D (5 bases). V was pared by 2 bases and J by 5 bases, with 15 bases between. The germline gives CDR1 KGHSH, CDR2 LQKENI. This CDR3 contains 15 residues. The CDR3 loop is CASSPNNGIMETQYF. The CDR3 nucleotides read TGTGCCAGCTCACCAAATAACGGGATCATGGAGACCCAGTACTTC.

This clonotype was seen ten or more times. CDR3 in DNA: TGCGCCAGCAGCTCGGACCCCGAGGGTTACAATGAGCAGTTCTTC. Amino acid sequence: CASSSDPEGYNEQFF. This chain uses TRBV5-1 with TRBJ2-1; D perhaps matches TRBD2 (5 bases). The CDR3 length is 15 residues. Between the trimmed V and J ends, which lost 3 bases and 4 bases, there was a span of 14 bases. Germline loops: CDR1 SGHRS, CDR2 YFSETQ.

This clonotype has a count of ten or more. J is TRBJ2-7 and V is TRBV20-1; 9 positions agree with TRBD2. Per germline, CDR1 DFQATT and CDR2 SNEGSKA (reference sequence). Losses at the gene ends were 6 bases for V and 0 bases for J; bases not matched to a gene: 9. The CDR3 has 15 residues. As DNA, the CDR3 is TGCAGTGCAGCGGACCGCGGGAGGGCCTCCTACGAGCAGTACTTC. It codes for CSAADRGRASYEQYF.

This chain links TRBV28 with TRBJ1-5, with D perhaps matching TRBD1 (6 bases). The CDR3 length is 15 residues. The germline gives CDR1 MDHEN, CDR2 SYDVKM. The V and J ends lost 2 bases and 3 bases respectively, with 11 bases between them. CDR3 loop: CASSLGAGDNQPQHF. For the CDR3, the DNA is TGTGCCAGCAGTTTAGGGGCAGGGGACAATCAGCCCCAGCATTTT.

This clonotype has ten or more counts. The chain combines TRBV7-2 with TRBJ2-2; D gene uncertain. The CDR3 contains 14 residues. V was pared by 2 bases and J by 6 bases, with 10 bases between. Germline values: CDR1 SGHTA, CDR2 FQGNSA. The CDR3, as DNA: TGTGCCAGCAGCTTAAGGCGACTGGCCGGGGAGCTGTTTTTT. Its protein is CASSLRRLAGELFF.

CDR3 sequence (DNA): TGTGCCACCCGGCCCGGGAGGGTTAGCACAGATACGCAGTATTTT. It specifies CATRPGRVSTDTQYF. The rearrangement joins TRBV19 to TRBJ2-3; TRBD2 matches at 8 bases. Germline CDR1 LNHDA, CDR2 SQIVND (reference sequence). CDR3 length: 15 amino acids. The V gene end was trimmed by 10 bases and the J gene end by 0 bases; junction bases not matched to a gene: 9.

The chain has TRBV12-3 or TRBV12-4 and TRBJ1-5; D is ambiguous. Deletions cut 5 bases from V and 2 bases from J, with 13 bases between. The CDR3 consists of 15 residues. CDR3 sequence: CASSTSDGGNQPQHF. In DNA, the CDR3 is TGTGCCAGCAGTACCTCGGACGGGGGCAATCAGCCCCAGCATTTT.

A word on this clonotype: The CDR3 end shows no conserved phenylalanine or tryptophan, and so a read error is likely. The chain joins TRBV19 to TRBJ1-1, with TRBD1 matching 10 bases. The CDR3 is 13 amino acids. Germline V gives CDR1 LNHDA, CDR2 SQIVND (reference sequence). With V trimmed by 4 bases and J by 6 bases, 2 bases remained unmatched. The CDR3 spells CASSKDRGPEAFL. The CDR3 nucleotides are TGTGCCAGTAGTAAAGACAGGGGGCCTGAAGCTTTCCTT.

The chain employs TRBV4-1 and TRBJ2-1; 8 bases agree with TRBD2. CDR3 length: 15 amino acids. The V segment lost 4 bases and the J segment 6 bases; nucleotides outside the gene matches: 8. CDR1 and CDR2 (germline): MGHRA, YSYEKL. DNA of the CDR3: TGCGCCAGCAGCCTAGCAGCGGGAGATATCAATGAGCAGTTCTTC. Protein sequence: CASSLAAGDINEQFF.

This clonotype was seen only a few times. The chain recombines TRBV7-2 with TRBJ2-1; the match to TRBD2 covers 8 bases. The germline gives CDR1 SGHTA, CDR2 FQGNSA. Germline trimming cut 1 base from V and 5 bases from J; bases unmatched to any gene: 1. This CDR3 contains 14 residues. CDR3 in amino acids: CASSLVAGNNEQFF. CDR3 in DNA: TGTGCCAGCAGCTTAGTAGCGGGAAACAATGAGCAGTTCTTC.

This clonotype was observed a few times. V and J are TRBV7-9 and TRBJ1-5, with D maybe TRBD1 (5 bases). Trimming took off 5 bases at V and 4 bases at J, with 15 bases between the two ends. The V gene's germline CDR1 is SEHNR and CDR2 FQNEAQ (reference sequence). The CDR3 is made up of 15 amino acids. The CDR3 is CASSPTGPVNQPQHF. CDR3 DNA sequence: TGTGCCAGCAGCCCGACGGGGCCGGTGAATCAGCCCCAGCATTTT.

J is TRBJ1-5 and V is TRBV19, with 7 bases aligning to TRBD1. The CDR3 has 13 amino acids. Germline CDR1 and CDR2: LNHDA and SQIVND (reference sequence). Trimming cost V 5 bases and J 8 bases; bases outside gene matches: 6. In DNA form, the CDR3 reads TGTGCCAGTAGTCAAGACAGGGCAAAGCCCCAGCATTTT. Translated: CASSQDRAKPQHF. Full variable domain (missing parts from reference TRBV19 and TRBJ1-5): DGGITQSPKYLFRKEGQNVTLSCEQNLNHDAMYWYRQDPGQGLRLIYYSQIVNDFQKGDIAEGYSVSREKKESFPLTVTSAQKNPTAFYLCASSQDRAKPQHFGDGTRLSIL.

This chain uses TRBV20-1 with TRBJ2-5, with D uncertain. The V and J ends lost 3 bases and 3 bases respectively, with 11 bases between them. CDR1 DFQATT and CDR2 SNEGSKA come from the germline V gene (reference sequence). There are 13 residues in the CDR3. CDR3 sequence (DNA): TGCAGTGCTAGGGCGCCGACGAAAGAGACCCAGTACTTC. This sequence encodes CSARAPTKETQYF.

The gene calls are TRBV19 and TRBJ1-5; a possible D gene is TRBD1 (6 bases). With 5 bases removed from V and 3 bases from J, the gap between germline ends came to 20 bases. The CDR3 contains 17 residues. The germline CDR1 and CDR2 sequences are LNHDA and SQIVND (reference sequence). DNA of the CDR3: TGTGCCAGTAGTCCTCCCGAGGGCAGGGGATCCAATCAGCCCCAGCATTTT. Protein sequence: CASSPPEGRGSNQPQHF.

This clonotype was seen repeatedly, ten times or more. The chain carries TRBV2 and TRBJ2-7; weak D call: TRBD2 (5 bases). CDR3 length equals 13 residues. The V end lost 8 bases, the J end lost 1 base, and 12 bases lay between the germline ends. Germline loops: CDR1 SNHLY, CDR2 FYNNEI. In DNA form, the CDR3 reads TGTGCCAGCGGAGCGGAGGCATCCTACGAGCAGTACTTC. Its translation: CASGAEASYEQYF.

The V gene is TRBV6-5, the J gene TRBJ2-7; 9 nucleotides line up with TRBD2. CDR1 is MNHEY and CDR2 is SVGAGI in the germline V gene. This CDR3 contains 14 residues. J lost 3 bases, V lost 2 bases, and 2 bases had no gene match. This CDR3 reads CASSYGREGYEQYF. CDR3 nucleotides: TGTGCCAGCAGTTACGGGCGGGAGGGCTACGAGCAGTACTTC.

This clonotype occurred a few times. The genes are TRBV6-1 and TRBJ2-7; D is unresolved. Looked up from germline, CDR1 is MNHNS and CDR2 is SASEGT. Trimming shortened V by 2 bases and J by 5 bases, and 13 bases separated the two germline ends. The length of the CDR3 is 14 residues. The CDR3 reads CASSEHYWQNEQYF. DNA of the CDR3: TGTGCCAGCAGTGAACATTATTGGCAGAACGAGCAGTACTTC.

This clonotype showed up just a few times. This chain uses TRBV6-1 with TRBJ2-7; D might be TRBD2 (5 bases). V gave up 8 bases and J gave up 0 bases, with 8 bases separating them. Germline values: CDR1 MNHNS, CDR2 SASEGT. The CDR3 consists of 12 residues. CDR3 sequence: CASEGNSYEQYF. The CDR3 region has the DNA TGTGCCAGCGAGGGCAACTCCTACGAGCAGTACTTC.